This T cell receptor beta chain emerged from a study of PD-1 blockade in classical Hodgkin lymphoma. At the level of the study: Nivolumab was given intravenously to patients at 3 mg/kg every 2 weeks. Study observations and caveats: The study reported lower baseline TCR diversity in newly diagnosed patients than in healthy donors.

Comment on this clone: Antigen unknown.

Per germline, CDR1 MNHEY and CDR2 SVGAGI. V lost 2 bases and J lost 1, with 15 bases in between. The CDR3 extends over 16 amino acids. The data were produced by immunoSEQ multiplex PCR, yet TCRdb's version contains in-frame clones alone and is incomplete. The sample has roughly 92,000 clones, just under 95% seen once. Each patient experienced a relapse that followed autologous stem cell transplantation, and brentuximab vedotin exposure varied. Each best response was a complete response, a partial response or progressive disease. The chain links TRBV6-5 to TRBJ2-7, with D uncertain. The sample here was peripheral blood mononuclear cells (PBMCs), taken at baseline. The clonotype comes from a human donor with classical Hodgkin lymphoma. The CDR3 sequence: CASSYGLGRPSYEQYF. The CDR3 nucleotides are TGTGCCAGCAGTTACGGCCTCGGGCGCCCTTCCTACGAGCAGTACTTC.